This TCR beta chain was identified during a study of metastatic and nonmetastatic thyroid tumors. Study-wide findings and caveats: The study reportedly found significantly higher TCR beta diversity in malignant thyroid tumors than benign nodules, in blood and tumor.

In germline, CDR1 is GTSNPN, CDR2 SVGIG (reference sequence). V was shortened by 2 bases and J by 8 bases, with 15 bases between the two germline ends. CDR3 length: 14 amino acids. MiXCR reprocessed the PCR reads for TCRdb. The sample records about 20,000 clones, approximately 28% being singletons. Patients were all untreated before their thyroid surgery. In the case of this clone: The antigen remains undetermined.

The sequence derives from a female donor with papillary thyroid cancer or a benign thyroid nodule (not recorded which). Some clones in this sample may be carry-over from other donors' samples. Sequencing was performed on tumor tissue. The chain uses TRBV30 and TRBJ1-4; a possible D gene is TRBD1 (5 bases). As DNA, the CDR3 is TGTGCCTGGAGTAGAGGGGAAGAGGGGGAAAAACTGTTTTTT. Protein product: CAWSRGEEGEKLFF.